The clone carrying this T cell receptor beta chain has more than one count but fewer than ten. Antigen: not known. These data are taken from a study of T-cell memory formation after mild COVID-19. Study-wide points: Clones contracting across day 15 to 85 had a balanced CD4/CD8 profile; later expanding clones leaned CD4+. A subset of responding clones appeared in pre-infection memory, suggesting cross-reactive memory joined.

TCRdb re-called the 5' RACE reads through MiXCR, storing one row per CDR3 protein. The sample yields around 300,000 distinct CDR3 sequences, about 13% seen once. CDR1 and CDR2 (germline): SGHRS, YFSETQ. V was pared by 0 bases and J by 8 bases, with 18 bases between. The CDR3 is made up of 16 amino acids. The sequence was collected from a man younger than 30 who had mild COVID-19 (a few samples of this study predate the infection). Cell type and time point are not known. The rearrangement links TRBV5-1 to TRBJ2-1, with D perhaps matching TRBD2 (7 bases). Input material: PBMCs or a T cell subset sorted from them (not recorded which). The CDR3 bases are TGCGCCAGCAGCTTGGGAGGACGGGGGGCCTTCGATGAGCAGTTCTTC. Protein product: CASSLGGRGAFDEQFF. Drawing the rest from reference TRBV5-1 and TRBJ2-1, the complete variable domain is KAGVTQTPRYLIKTRGQQVTLSCSPISGHRSVSWYQQTPGQGLQFLFEYFSETQRNKGNFPGRFSGRQFSNSRSEMNVSTLELGDSALYLCASSLGGRGAFDEQFFGPGTRLTVL.